This entry features one T cell receptor beta chain sequence. This clone was found a few times. Its target antigen remains unknown. No clone much larger than this one lies a single base away; base qualities are absent. This specimen belongs to a study of blood T cell repertoires in COVID-19 (TCRdb year 2020). Background on the whole study: Samples covering the acute and convalescent phases of COVID-19 were provided by collaborators in the United States, Italy and Spain. A freely available public database, intended as a resource for researchers studying the immune response to SARS-CoV-2, is where the repertoires were released. HLA class I and class II types, where available, came from metadata supplied by the sample provider rather than from assay-based typing. The material from the prospective study consisted of cDNA or gDNA derived from T cells, B-cell-depleted T cells, or PBMCs. Samples were obtained from the ongoing ImmuneRACE study (first 160 participants) and from over 1,000 subjects provided by 6 global collaborators. Subjects who had been exposed to COVID-19, were actively infected with it, or had recovered from it provided the deeply sampled blood TCRbeta repertoires that made up the dataset. A de-identified subject ID, COVID-19 status, age in years and sex were almost always included in the sample metadata.

TCRbeta CDR3 regions were amplified from genomic DNA using the immunoSEQ Assay, a bias-controlled multiplex PCR. Concerning the study's data processing: The number of nucleated cells in each sample was estimated from the amplification of reference gene primers within the assay. To quantify the absolute abundance of each unique TCRbeta CDR3 rearrangement, sequence reads were collapsed and filtered. For each sample, productive Simpson clonality was calculated as the square root of Simpson's diversity index over productive rearrangements. TCRdb carries this immuneACCESS record with in-frame sequences only. Its versions omit some clonotypes, under half of them owing to an unresolved V gene in the studies checked, with the rest unexplained. The V and J calls and clone size are taken from that table; D and trimming were inferred from the DNA. For this sample the table gives fewer than 250,000 clones, of which around 82% were detected only once. The top ten constitute less than 3.5% of the sample.

Study-wide conclusions, independent of this receptor: The quantity of clinical and demographic metadata differed by source and by participant and was supplied without curation.

V trim: 2 bases; J trim: 10 bases; unmatched bases: 8. Its CDR3 holds 14 amino acids, cysteine through phenylalanine. CDR3 DNA is the only sequence kept; it has 42 bases, read in frame from the first base. Taken from the germline V gene, the CDR1 and CDR2 loops are MGHDK and SYGVNS. The collaborating institutions used their own protocols to collect whole blood in K2EDTA tubes. For TCRbeta analysis, collaborator samples were shipped as frozen whole blood, as isolated PBMCs, or as DNA extracted from either sample type. This sequence uses TRBV25-1 and TRBJ2-1; 7 of the junction bases match TRBD2. This clonotype was sampled from a man aged 50 to 59 with active or convalescent COVID-19. Specimen: peripheral blood. The CDR3 reads as follows: CASSEAGLAEEQFF. At the DNA level, the sequence is TGTGCCAGCAGTGAAGCCGGTCTAGCGGAAGAGCAGTTCTTC.